These 28 T cell receptor beta chains were all obtained from the same sample, sequenced in a study of OX40 agonist ivuxolimab in advanced cancers. Generated by immunoSEQ multiplex PCR, the TCRdb table keeps only in-frame clones and is missing some. The profile shows about 28,000 clones, around four fifths of them singletons. The sample was CD4+ or CD8+ T cells sorted from blood, taken in a trial of the OX40 agonist ivuxolimab. The source of these receptors is an adult with an advanced solid tumor such as melanoma, head and neck, liver or kidney cancer.

This chain links TRBV9 with TRBJ2-1, with 12 bases aligning to TRBD2. V dropped 3 bases and J dropped 4; count of bases not matched to a gene: 2. CDR1 SGDLS and CDR2 YYNGEE come from the germline V gene. The CDR3 covers 15 residues. CDR3: CASSATSGGYNEQFF. The CDR3 region has the DNA TGTGCCAGCAGCGCAACTAGCGGGGGGTACAATGAGCAGTTCTTC.

This rearrangement joins TRBV9 to TRBJ2-7, with unresolved D. CDR1 and CDR2 from the germline V gene are SGDLS and YYNGEE. The CDR3 consists of 14 residues. V was pared by 1 base and J by 2 bases, with 10 bases between. The DNA of the CDR3 is TGTGCCAGCAGCGTAAGCAGAGTCCCCTACGAGCAGTACTTC. This translates into CASSVSRVPYEQYF.

The chain couples TRBV7-2 to TRBJ1-1; D unclear. This CDR3 is built from 13 residues. Germline CDR1 SGHTA, CDR2 FQGNSA. Trimming stripped 3 bases from V and 0 bases from J, with 5 bases between. The CDR3 DNA sequence: TGTGCCAGCAGCTTGAGGCTGAACACTGAAGCTTTCTTT. Translation: CASSLRLNTEAFF.

Worth noting for this clone: Its ends do not fully match the called genes, so a read error is possible. The chain couples TRBV7-3 to TRBJ2-7, with 9 positions matching TRBD1. The CDR3 contains 12 residues. Germline V gene lookup returns CDR1 SGHTA and CDR2 FQGTGA. CDR3 DNA: TGTGCCAGCAGAAACGCACAGGACAGGGGTAACTTC. Amino acids: CASRNAQDRGNF. The entire variable domain, with the rest obtained from reference TRBV7-3 and TRBJ2-7, is as follows: GAGVSQTPSNKVTEKGKYVELRCDPISGHTALYWYRQSLGQGPEFLIYFQGTGAADDSGLPNDRFFAVRPEGSVSTLKIQRTERGDSAVYLCASRNAQDRGNFGPGTRLTVT.

J is TRBJ1-2 and V is TRBV7-9; TRBD1 might be the D (6 bases). The CDR3 spans 17 residues. V lost 4 bases, J lost 4 bases, and 22 bases lay in between. The germline V gene has CDR1 SEHNR and CDR2 FQNEAQ (reference sequence). The DNA for the CDR3 is TGTGCCAGCAGCTATTTCGAACTTCGGGACACCGGCTATGGCTACACCTTC. This codes for CASSYFELRDTGYGYTF.

The chain employs TRBV27 and TRBJ2-2, with D unresolved. The CDR3 covers 15 residues. In germline, CDR1 is MNHEY, CDR2 SMNVEV (reference sequence). The ends were cut back, 4 bases at V and 1 base at J, with 10 bases in the middle. CDR3 region: CASSSHMMNTGELFF. The CDR3 region has the DNA TGTGCCAGCAGTTCCCACATGATGAACACCGGGGAGCTGTTTTTT.

This chain links TRBV4-1 with TRBJ2-7; TRBD1 matches at 7 bases. Germline V gene data show CDR1 as MGHRA and CDR2 as YSYEKL. Trimming cost V 4 bases and J 0 bases; bases outside gene matches: 3. This CDR3 comprises 14 residues. CDR3: CASSPTGNSYEQYF. For the CDR3, the DNA is TGCGCCAGCAGCCCGACAGGGAACTCCTACGAGCAGTACTTC.

This sequence joins TRBV15 and TRBJ1-5; D uncertain. The CDR3 spans 16 residues. V lost 0 bases and J lost 2, with 11 bases in between. The germline V gene has CDR1 LNHNV and CDR2 YYDKDF (reference sequence). The CDR3 loop is CATSRDSGGGNQPQHF. The CDR3, as DNA: TGTGCCACCAGCAGAGATTCGGGAGGTGGCAATCAGCCCCAGCATTTT.

The chain has TRBV7-9 and TRBJ2-2; TRBD1 agrees at 9 bases. CDR1 and CDR2 from the germline V gene are SEHNR and FQNEAQ (reference sequence). Losses at the gene ends were 5 bases for V and 2 bases for J; bases not matched to a gene: 12. The CDR3 consists of 18 residues. The CDR3: CASSAPIPGQGNTGELFF. The DNA for the CDR3 is TGTGCCAGCAGCGCACCGATTCCGGGACAGGGTAACACCGGGGAGCTGTTTTTT.

V and J are TRBV11-2 and TRBJ1-2; TRBD1 is a possible D gene (5 bases). V lost 0 bases and J lost 4, with 15 bases in between. Germline-derived CDR1 and CDR2 are SGHAT and FQNNGV. CDR3 length equals 16 residues. DNA for the CDR3: TGTGCCAGCAGCTTAGACTCGACAGCCCTTGGCTATGGCTACACCTTC. Translation gives CASSLDSTALGYGYTF. The full variable domain, rest sourced from reference TRBV11-2 and TRBJ1-2, is EAGVAQSPRYKIIEKRQSVAFWCNPISGHATLYWYQQILGQGPKLLIQFQNNGVVDDSQLPKDRFSAERLKGVDSTLKIQPAKLEDSAVYLCASSLDSTALGYGYTFGSGTRLTVV.

The chain combines TRBV25-1 with TRBJ1-1; D unresolved. Trimming left V 7 bases short and J 1 base short, with 13 bases between. Germline values: CDR1 MGHDK, CDR2 SYGVNS. This CDR3 is 14 amino acids long. Written as DNA, the CDR3 is TGTGCCAGCACCGTAAGGGTGGCGAACACTGAAGCTTTCTTT. This translates into CASTVRVANTEAFF.

CDR3 DNA: TGTGCCACCCAACCTGGGGATAACGCTAACTATGGCTACACCTTC. Translated, it gives CATQPGDNANYGYTF. The V and J genes are TRBV19 and TRBJ1-2; D is unresolved. The CDR3 has 15 amino acids. The V and J ends lost 10 bases and 0 bases respectively, with 18 bases between them. Per germline, CDR1 LNHDA and CDR2 SQIVND (reference sequence).

This clone showed up just a few times. The rearrangement joins TRBV6-1 to TRBJ1-1; TRBD1 matches 9 bases. Germline assignment: CDR1 MNHNS and CDR2 SASEGT. V lost 1 base, J lost 1 base, and 1 base stayed unmatched. The CDR3 totals 15 residues. The CDR3 loop is CASSEGTGANTEAFF. In DNA, the CDR3 is TGTGCCAGCAGTGAAGGGACAGGGGCGAACACTGAAGCTTTCTTT.

Turning to this clone: The sample has other DNA sequences that encode this CDR3 too. The rearrangement uses TRBV12-5 and TRBJ1-1; 10 nucleotides agree with TRBD1. The CDR3 loop spans 14 amino acids. Trimming at V came to 6 bases and at J to 2 bases, leaving 3 bases not matched to a gene. CDR1 LGHNT and CDR2 FRNRAP come from the germline V gene. CDR3 sequence (DNA): TGTGCTAGTGGCTTGACAGGGGGCAACACTGAAGCTTTCTTT. Translated, it gives CASGLTGGNTEAFF.

This chain connects TRBV7-8 to TRBJ2-1; TRBD2 matches at 8 bases. The V gene end was trimmed by 5 bases and the J gene end by 4 bases; junction bases not matched to a gene: 10. The CDR3 covers 16 residues. Germline V gene sequence: CDR1 SGHVS, CDR2 FQNEAQ. The CDR3 bases are TGTGCCAGCAGCCTAGGTAGCGGGGACCATTACAATGAGCAGTTCTTC. It encodes CASSLGSGDHYNEQFF.

The chain carries TRBV10-3 and TRBJ2-3; weak D call: TRBD1 (5 bases). Trimming took off 3 bases at V and 2 bases at J, with 12 bases between the two ends. The CDR3 extends over 15 amino acids. The germline gives CDR1 ENHRY, CDR2 SYGVKD. The CDR3 DNA follows: TGTGCCATCAGTGAAGCAAGGGGAACCACAGATACGCAGTATTTT. The encoded protein is CAISEARGTTDTQYF.

This clone was counted a few times. This chain joins TRBV7-9 and TRBJ2-3, with 8 nucleotides matching TRBD2. The germline CDR1 and CDR2 sequences are SEHNR and FQNEAQ (reference sequence). CDR3 size: 17 residues. Unmatched junction bases numbered 15, after V lost 8 bases and J lost 2 bases. CDR3 sequence: CASLGGGKAGSTDTQYF. The CDR3 bases are TGTGCCAGCCTCGGCGGGGGGAAGGCAGGGTCCACAGATACGCAGTATTTT.

This clone was seen only once. This chain uses TRBV2 with TRBJ2-1, with TRBD1 identical over 9 bases. J lost 6 bases, V lost 5 bases, and 5 bases had no gene match. CDR3 length: 14 residues. The germline CDR1 and CDR2 sequences are SNHLY and FYNNEI. The CDR3 region has the DNA TGTGCCAGCAGTTGGACAGGGGAGGCCAATGAGCAGTTCTTC. The encoded protein is CASSWTGEANEQFF.

A few counts support this clone. V usage is TRBV7-9 and J usage is TRBJ2-3; D unclear. This CDR3 is 11 amino acids long. Trimming removed 5 bases from V and 5 bases from J, with 5 bases in between. From germline, CDR1 is SEHNR and CDR2 FQNEAQ (reference sequence). The CDR3 DNA follows: TGTGCCAGCAGCACTCAAGATACGCAGTATTTT. Translated, it gives CASSTQDTQYF.

This clone occurred once. The chain has TRBV27 and TRBJ2-7; weak D call: TRBD1 (6 bases). Trimming took 8 bases from V and 6 from J, leaving 14 bases between them. CDR3 length equals 12 residues. Germline V gene data show CDR1 as MNHEY and CDR2 as SMNVEV (reference sequence). The CDR3 here is CASGLQTGEQYF. CDR3 nucleotides: TGTGCCAGCGGACTCCAGACAGGCGAGCAGTACTTC.

This clone was observed a few times. The gene calls are TRBV6-5 and TRBJ1-6; TRBD1 is a possible D gene (6 bases). Germline V lookup: CDR1 MNHEY, CDR2 SVGAGI. This CDR3 region has 13 residues. Trimming took off 6 bases at V and 4 bases at J, with 7 bases between the two ends. The CDR3, as DNA: TGTGCCAGCAGCGGACAGTATAATTCACCCCTCCACTTT. Translated: CASSGQYNSPLHF.

The rearrangement joins TRBV14 to TRBJ1-4, with D possibly TRBD1 on 5 matching bases. Looked up from germline, CDR1 is SGHDN and CDR2 is FVKESK. The CDR3 totals 16 residues. V gave up 2 bases and J gave up 8 bases, with 18 bases separating them. This chain's CDR3 is CASSQIGDPRGEKLFF. CDR3 sequence (DNA): TGTGCCAGCAGCCAAATCGGGGACCCACGGGGCGAAAAACTGTTTTTT. The variable domain in full, with the rest retrieved from reference TRBV14 and TRBJ1-4, is EAGVTQFPSHSVIEKGQTVTLRCDPISGHDNLYWYRRVMGKEIKFLLHFVKESKQDESGMPNNRFLAERTGGTYSTLKVQPAELEDSGVYFCASSQIGDPRGEKLFFGSGTQLSVL.

The V call is TRBV7-8, the J call TRBJ2-7; D ambiguous. Germline CDR1 and CDR2: SGHVS and FQNEAQ. The CDR3 spans 17 residues. Trimming took 4 bases from V and 5 from J, leaving 24 bases between them. The CDR3 coding sequence is TGTGCCAGCAGCTCGTACTATATGACGCAGGTCGTGGACGAGCAGTACTTC. Translating gives CASSSYYMTQVVDEQYF.

The V and J genes are TRBV19 and TRBJ2-1, with D perhaps given as TRBD1 or TRBD2 (5 bases each). Germline V CDR1 and CDR2: LNHDA, SQIVND (reference sequence). With 6 bases removed from V and 0 bases from J, the gap between germline ends came to 12 bases. The CDR3 is 15 amino acids. CDR3 in DNA: TGTGCCAGTAGACAGGACTTCCTCTCCTACAATGAGCAGTTCTTC. Protein: CASRQDFLSYNEQFF.

This sequence joins TRBV11-3 and TRBJ2-7; a weak D match, TRBD2 (6 bases). The germline V gene encodes CDR1 SGHNT and CDR2 YENEEA. The CDR3 consists of 15 residues. V lost 0 bases and J lost 3, with 12 bases in between. The CDR3 region has the DNA TGTGCCAGCAGCTTAGATGCCCGGGGGAACTACGAGCAGTACTTC. Residues: CASSLDARGNYEQYF.

This chain uses TRBV11-3 with TRBJ1-2; tentatively, D is TRBD1 (6 bases). Germline V CDR1 and CDR2: SGHNT, YENEEA. The CDR3 sequence is 16 residues long. With 3 bases removed from V and 6 bases from J, the gap between germline ends came to 20 bases. CDR3 in DNA: TGTGCCAGCAGCTTGAGGGGGGATGTGGGTCTGGATGGCTACACCTTC. This codes for CASSLRGDVGLDGYTF.

This clone was counted a few times. Other DNA sequences within the sample encode an identical CDR3. The chain joins TRBV6-5 to TRBJ2-7, with D maybe TRBD1 (5 bases). This CDR3 is built from 13 residues. Deletions cut 0 bases from V and 4 bases from J, with 7 bases between. Germline-derived CDR1 and CDR2 are MNHEY and SVGAGI. CDR3 nucleotide sequence: TGTGCCAGCAGTTACTCCCAGGGTTACGAGCAGTACTTC. It codes for CASSYSQGYEQYF.

This chain uses TRBV4-3 with TRBJ1-4; 7 bases fit TRBD1. Trimming cost V 4 bases and J 6 bases; bases outside gene matches: 5. Germline assignment: CDR1 LGHNA and CDR2 YSLEER. This CDR3 is built from 14 residues. CDR3 coding DNA: TGCGCCAGCAGCCGAGACAGGGAGGATGAAAAACTGTTTTTT. Its translation is CASSRDREDEKLFF.